These T cell receptor beta chains were read from a single sample in a study of cytotoxic CD8 clonotypes in ibrutinib-treated CLL. Measured with immunoSEQ multiplex PCR; TCRdb has only the in-frame clones, and not every one. Counted here are nearly 300,000 clones, roughly three quarters occurring once; the ten biggest clones make up about 5.3%. The specimen was PBMCs, collected at disease progression, from a patient treated with ibrutinib. The receptors originated from a human donor with chronic lymphocytic leukemia. The CDR3 runs from the conserved cysteine through the conserved F or W. D genes are given only for firm matches. Some rows have no size entry. The others give once, few or many, or a class for an expanded clone.

>TRBJ2-1|TRBD1|NA|TRBV5-1
CASSLGRTGNEQFF
TGCGCCAGCAGCTTGGGGCGGACAGGGAATGAGCAGTTCTTC
>TRBJ2-7|TRBD2|NA|TRBV27
CASSPLTSGRDEQYF
TGTGCCAGCAGTCCCCTCACAAGCGGGAGGGACGAGCAGTACTTC
>TRBJ2-7|NA|NA|TRBV9
CASSVAPGRSYEQYF
TGTGCCAGCAGCGTAGCCCCGGGACGATCATACGAGCAGTACTTC
>TRBJ2-7|NA|once|TRBV10-3
CAISESYRSSYEQYF
TGTGCCATCAGTGAGTCCTACAGGAGCTCCTACGAGCAGTACTTC
>TRBJ2-7|TRBD1|NA|TRBV10-3
CAISQGQNYEQYF
TGTGCCATCAGTCAGGGACAGAACTACGAGCAGTACTTC
>TRBJ2-5|TRBD2|NA|TRBV7-2
CASSQGGAKSRETQYF
TGTGCCAGCAGCCAGGGAGGGGCCAAGTCCCGGGAGACCCAGTACTTC
>TRBJ1-2|NA|NA|TRBV7-2
CAGRLGGTRGYTF
TGTGCCGGGAGGCTGGGGGGGACCCGTGGCTACACCTTC
>TRBJ2-7|TRBD2|few|TRBV28
CASSPSGIRQYF
TGTGCCAGCAGTCCCAGCGGGATAAGGCAGTACTTC
>TRBJ1-4|NA|NA|TRBV2
CASSELTGLNEKLFF
TGTGCCAGCAGCGAATTGACAGGTCTTAATGAAAAACTGTTTTTT
>TRBJ2-3|NA|NA|TRBV9
CASSVQDSGPDTQYF
TGTGCCAGCAGCGTCCAGGACTCTGGGCCAGATACGCAGTATTTT
>TRBJ2-7|TRBD2|NA|TRBV7-3
CASSLRGDSSYEQYF
TGTGCCAGCAGCCTACGGGGGGACTCTTCCTACGAGCAGTACTTC
>TRBJ2-6|NA|NA|TRBV29-1
CSVASSGANVLTF
TGCAGCGTCGCGTCCTCTGGGGCCAACGTCCTGACTTTC
>TRBJ1-1|NA|NA|TRBV25-1
CASSVLAEAFF
TGTGCCAGCAGTGTCCTAGCAGAAGCTTTCTTT
>TRBJ2-7|NA|NA|TRBV20-1
CSASYSYEQYF
TGCAGTGCTAGCTATTCCTACGAGCAGTACTTC
>TRBJ1-2|NA|few|TRBV6-1
CASSATVSRGYTF
TGTGCCAGCAGTGCTACAGTATCGCGGGGCTACACCTTC
>TRBJ2-7|NA|few|TRBV9
CASSVFNSGEQYF
TGTGCCAGCAGCGTATTTAATAGCGGCGAGCAGTACTTC
>TRBJ2-5|NA|NA|TRBV9
CASAPGLAGSQYF
TGTGCCAGTGCACCTGGACTGGCAGGGTCCCAGTACTTC
>TRBJ2-3|TRBD1|once|TRBV6-5
CASSARDRGSDTQYF
TGTGCCAGCAGTGCCCGGGACAGGGGTTCAGATACGCAGTATTTT
>TRBJ2-5|NA|NA|TRBV19
CASSMGQGRETQYF
TGTGCCAGTAGTATGGGGCAGGGGAGAGAGACCCAGTACTTC
>TRBJ2-1|NA|NA|TRBV5-1
CASSSGTATYNEQFF
TGCGCCAGCAGCTCCGGGACTGCAACCTACAATGAGCAGTTCTTC
>TRBJ2-4|TRBD1|NA|TRBV7-8
CASSDRGTGGIAKNIQYF
TGTGCCAGCAGCGACCGCGGGACAGGGGGCATAGCCAAAAACATTCAGTACTTC
>TRBJ1-2|NA|NA|TRBV29-1
CSVDNGQFHGYTF
TGCAGCGTTGATAATGGACAGTTCCATGGCTACACCTTC
>TRBJ1-1|NA|NA|TRBV9
CASRRGAEAFF
TGTGCCAGCAGAAGAGGAGCTGAAGCTTTCTTT
>TRBJ2-2|NA|NA|TRBV7-8
CASSLWRSVKDKENTGELFF
TGTGCCAGCAGCCTCTGGAGATCGGTAAAGGATAAGGAGAACACCGGGGAGCTGTTTTTT
>TRBJ1-2|NA|NA|TRBV29-1
CSVLAGTLDGYTF
TGCAGCGTCTTAGCGGGGACTTTGGATGGCTACACCTTC
>TRBJ2-7|TRBD2|NA|TRBV2
CASIFSFRLAGNYEQYF
TGTGCCAGCATCTTTTCATTCAGGCTAGCGGGGAACTACGAGCAGTACTTC
>TRBJ1-1|NA|NA|TRBV5-1
CASSLAVVDTEAFF
TGCGCCAGCAGCTTGGCGGTCGTCGACACTGAAGCTTTCTTT
>TRBJ2-1|NA|NA|TRBV5-4
CASSVPGNEQFF
TGTGCCAGCAGCGTCCCAGGCAATGAGCAGTTCTTC
>TRBJ1-2|TRBD1|NA|TRBV19
CASNTGGRNYGYTF
TGTGCCAGTAATACAGGGGGCAGGAACTATGGCTACACCTTC
>TRBJ1-2|TRBD1|NA|TRBV5-4
CASSLQGASGYTF
TGTGCCAGCAGCTTACAGGGGGCGAGTGGCTACACCTTC
>TRBJ1-5|TRBD1|NA|TRBV6-1
CASSGGTGGAQPQHF
TGTGCCAGCAGTGGTGGGACAGGGGGCGCCCAGCCCCAGCATTTT
>TRBJ1-1|TRBD1|NA|TRBV29-1
CSVPSRQGTEAFF
TGCAGCGTCCCATCCCGACAGGGAACTGAAGCTTTCTTT
>TRBJ1-2|NA|NA|TRBV27
CASSLSATSGYTF
TGTGCCAGCAGTTTATCGGCGACTTCGGGCTACACCTTC
>TRBJ2-2|NA|NA|TRBV5-6
CASSLGGSGELFF
TGTGCCAGCAGCTTGGGGGGCTCCGGGGAGCTGTTTTTT
>TRBJ2-7|TRBD1|NA|TRBV2
CATYRDSSSSYEQYF
TGTGCCACTTACCGGGACAGCTCAAGCTCCTACGAGCAGTACTTC
>TRBJ2-1|NA|NA|TRBV6-1
CASRLDRNNEQFF
TGTGCCAGCAGGTTGGACCGGAACAATGAGCAGTTCTTC
>TRBJ2-1|TRBD1|NA|TRBV6-5
CASSYRDTGVGNEQFF
TGTGCCAGCAGTTACAGAGATACAGGGGTAGGCAATGAGCAGTTCTTC
>TRBJ2-1|NA|NA|TRBV7-8
CASNHVGEQFF
TGTGCCAGCAACCACGTGGGAGAGCAGTTCTTC
>TRBJ1-2|NA|NA|TRBV21-1
CASSNVIQGVNYGYTF
TGTGCCAGCAGCAACGTAATACAAGGGGTCAACTATGGCTACACCTTC
>TRBJ2-7|NA|NA|TRBV29-1
CSVEEEGQIYEQYF
TGCAGCGTTGAAGAGGAGGGACAGATCTACGAGCAGTACTTC
>TRBJ1-3|NA|NA|TRBV29-1
CSVEDPGPNTIYF
TGCAGCGTTGAAGACCCAGGCCCAAACACCATATATTTT
>TRBJ1-1|NA|NA|TRBV29-1
CSVAHPRWVNTEAFF
TGCAGCGTAGCCCACCCGCGGTGGGTGAACACTGAAGCTTTCTTT
>TRBJ2-5|TRBD1|NA|TRBV5-6
CASSRLDRRQETQYF
TGTGCCAGCAGCCGATTGGACAGGAGGCAAGAGACCCAGTACTTC
>TRBJ1-1|TRBD1|NA|TRBV7-6
CASSLGTGPGEAFF
TGTGCCAGCAGCCTAGGGACAGGGCCCGGTGAAGCTTTCTTT
>TRBJ1-5|TRBD1|NA|TRBV6-5
CASSRQGSNQPQHF
TGTGCCAGCAGCCGACAGGGGAGCAATCAGCCCCAGCATTTT
>TRBJ2-2|TRBD1|NA|TRBV10-1
CARDPHFPHDRDTGELFF
TGCGCCAGGGACCCTCATTTTCCCCATGACAGGGACACCGGGGAGCTGTTTTTT
>TRBJ2-7|NA|NA|TRBV29-1
CSVEGAREFRYEQYF
TGCAGCGTTGAAGGGGCCCGGGAATTTAGGTACGAGCAGTACTTC
>TRBJ2-7|NA|NA|TRBV7-3
CASSLTSRPAQYF
TGTGCCAGCAGCTTAACTAGCCGGCCCGCGCAGTACTTC
>TRBJ2-3|TRBD1|NA|TRBV27
CASSLDRGWTDTQYF
TGTGCCAGCAGTTTAGACAGGGGATGGACAGATACGCAGTATTTT
>TRBJ1-5|NA|NA|TRBV4-1
CASSQVGGASGSLSNQPQHF
TGCGCCAGCAGCCAAGTAGGGGGGGCCTCAGGGAGTTTAAGCAATCAGCCCCAGCATTTT
>TRBJ1-1|NA|NA|TRBV19
CASIIGATNTEAFF
TGTGCCAGTATAATTGGGGCCACGAACACTGAAGCTTTCTTT
>TRBJ2-2|NA|NA|TRBV10-3
CAISEGGGAGAGELFF
TGTGCCATCAGTGAGGGTGGGGGCGCTGGTGCCGGGGAGCTGTTTTTT
>TRBJ2-5|NA|NA|TRBV5-1
CASSLMGVETQYF
TGCGCCAGCAGCTTAATGGGCGTCGAGACCCAGTACTTC